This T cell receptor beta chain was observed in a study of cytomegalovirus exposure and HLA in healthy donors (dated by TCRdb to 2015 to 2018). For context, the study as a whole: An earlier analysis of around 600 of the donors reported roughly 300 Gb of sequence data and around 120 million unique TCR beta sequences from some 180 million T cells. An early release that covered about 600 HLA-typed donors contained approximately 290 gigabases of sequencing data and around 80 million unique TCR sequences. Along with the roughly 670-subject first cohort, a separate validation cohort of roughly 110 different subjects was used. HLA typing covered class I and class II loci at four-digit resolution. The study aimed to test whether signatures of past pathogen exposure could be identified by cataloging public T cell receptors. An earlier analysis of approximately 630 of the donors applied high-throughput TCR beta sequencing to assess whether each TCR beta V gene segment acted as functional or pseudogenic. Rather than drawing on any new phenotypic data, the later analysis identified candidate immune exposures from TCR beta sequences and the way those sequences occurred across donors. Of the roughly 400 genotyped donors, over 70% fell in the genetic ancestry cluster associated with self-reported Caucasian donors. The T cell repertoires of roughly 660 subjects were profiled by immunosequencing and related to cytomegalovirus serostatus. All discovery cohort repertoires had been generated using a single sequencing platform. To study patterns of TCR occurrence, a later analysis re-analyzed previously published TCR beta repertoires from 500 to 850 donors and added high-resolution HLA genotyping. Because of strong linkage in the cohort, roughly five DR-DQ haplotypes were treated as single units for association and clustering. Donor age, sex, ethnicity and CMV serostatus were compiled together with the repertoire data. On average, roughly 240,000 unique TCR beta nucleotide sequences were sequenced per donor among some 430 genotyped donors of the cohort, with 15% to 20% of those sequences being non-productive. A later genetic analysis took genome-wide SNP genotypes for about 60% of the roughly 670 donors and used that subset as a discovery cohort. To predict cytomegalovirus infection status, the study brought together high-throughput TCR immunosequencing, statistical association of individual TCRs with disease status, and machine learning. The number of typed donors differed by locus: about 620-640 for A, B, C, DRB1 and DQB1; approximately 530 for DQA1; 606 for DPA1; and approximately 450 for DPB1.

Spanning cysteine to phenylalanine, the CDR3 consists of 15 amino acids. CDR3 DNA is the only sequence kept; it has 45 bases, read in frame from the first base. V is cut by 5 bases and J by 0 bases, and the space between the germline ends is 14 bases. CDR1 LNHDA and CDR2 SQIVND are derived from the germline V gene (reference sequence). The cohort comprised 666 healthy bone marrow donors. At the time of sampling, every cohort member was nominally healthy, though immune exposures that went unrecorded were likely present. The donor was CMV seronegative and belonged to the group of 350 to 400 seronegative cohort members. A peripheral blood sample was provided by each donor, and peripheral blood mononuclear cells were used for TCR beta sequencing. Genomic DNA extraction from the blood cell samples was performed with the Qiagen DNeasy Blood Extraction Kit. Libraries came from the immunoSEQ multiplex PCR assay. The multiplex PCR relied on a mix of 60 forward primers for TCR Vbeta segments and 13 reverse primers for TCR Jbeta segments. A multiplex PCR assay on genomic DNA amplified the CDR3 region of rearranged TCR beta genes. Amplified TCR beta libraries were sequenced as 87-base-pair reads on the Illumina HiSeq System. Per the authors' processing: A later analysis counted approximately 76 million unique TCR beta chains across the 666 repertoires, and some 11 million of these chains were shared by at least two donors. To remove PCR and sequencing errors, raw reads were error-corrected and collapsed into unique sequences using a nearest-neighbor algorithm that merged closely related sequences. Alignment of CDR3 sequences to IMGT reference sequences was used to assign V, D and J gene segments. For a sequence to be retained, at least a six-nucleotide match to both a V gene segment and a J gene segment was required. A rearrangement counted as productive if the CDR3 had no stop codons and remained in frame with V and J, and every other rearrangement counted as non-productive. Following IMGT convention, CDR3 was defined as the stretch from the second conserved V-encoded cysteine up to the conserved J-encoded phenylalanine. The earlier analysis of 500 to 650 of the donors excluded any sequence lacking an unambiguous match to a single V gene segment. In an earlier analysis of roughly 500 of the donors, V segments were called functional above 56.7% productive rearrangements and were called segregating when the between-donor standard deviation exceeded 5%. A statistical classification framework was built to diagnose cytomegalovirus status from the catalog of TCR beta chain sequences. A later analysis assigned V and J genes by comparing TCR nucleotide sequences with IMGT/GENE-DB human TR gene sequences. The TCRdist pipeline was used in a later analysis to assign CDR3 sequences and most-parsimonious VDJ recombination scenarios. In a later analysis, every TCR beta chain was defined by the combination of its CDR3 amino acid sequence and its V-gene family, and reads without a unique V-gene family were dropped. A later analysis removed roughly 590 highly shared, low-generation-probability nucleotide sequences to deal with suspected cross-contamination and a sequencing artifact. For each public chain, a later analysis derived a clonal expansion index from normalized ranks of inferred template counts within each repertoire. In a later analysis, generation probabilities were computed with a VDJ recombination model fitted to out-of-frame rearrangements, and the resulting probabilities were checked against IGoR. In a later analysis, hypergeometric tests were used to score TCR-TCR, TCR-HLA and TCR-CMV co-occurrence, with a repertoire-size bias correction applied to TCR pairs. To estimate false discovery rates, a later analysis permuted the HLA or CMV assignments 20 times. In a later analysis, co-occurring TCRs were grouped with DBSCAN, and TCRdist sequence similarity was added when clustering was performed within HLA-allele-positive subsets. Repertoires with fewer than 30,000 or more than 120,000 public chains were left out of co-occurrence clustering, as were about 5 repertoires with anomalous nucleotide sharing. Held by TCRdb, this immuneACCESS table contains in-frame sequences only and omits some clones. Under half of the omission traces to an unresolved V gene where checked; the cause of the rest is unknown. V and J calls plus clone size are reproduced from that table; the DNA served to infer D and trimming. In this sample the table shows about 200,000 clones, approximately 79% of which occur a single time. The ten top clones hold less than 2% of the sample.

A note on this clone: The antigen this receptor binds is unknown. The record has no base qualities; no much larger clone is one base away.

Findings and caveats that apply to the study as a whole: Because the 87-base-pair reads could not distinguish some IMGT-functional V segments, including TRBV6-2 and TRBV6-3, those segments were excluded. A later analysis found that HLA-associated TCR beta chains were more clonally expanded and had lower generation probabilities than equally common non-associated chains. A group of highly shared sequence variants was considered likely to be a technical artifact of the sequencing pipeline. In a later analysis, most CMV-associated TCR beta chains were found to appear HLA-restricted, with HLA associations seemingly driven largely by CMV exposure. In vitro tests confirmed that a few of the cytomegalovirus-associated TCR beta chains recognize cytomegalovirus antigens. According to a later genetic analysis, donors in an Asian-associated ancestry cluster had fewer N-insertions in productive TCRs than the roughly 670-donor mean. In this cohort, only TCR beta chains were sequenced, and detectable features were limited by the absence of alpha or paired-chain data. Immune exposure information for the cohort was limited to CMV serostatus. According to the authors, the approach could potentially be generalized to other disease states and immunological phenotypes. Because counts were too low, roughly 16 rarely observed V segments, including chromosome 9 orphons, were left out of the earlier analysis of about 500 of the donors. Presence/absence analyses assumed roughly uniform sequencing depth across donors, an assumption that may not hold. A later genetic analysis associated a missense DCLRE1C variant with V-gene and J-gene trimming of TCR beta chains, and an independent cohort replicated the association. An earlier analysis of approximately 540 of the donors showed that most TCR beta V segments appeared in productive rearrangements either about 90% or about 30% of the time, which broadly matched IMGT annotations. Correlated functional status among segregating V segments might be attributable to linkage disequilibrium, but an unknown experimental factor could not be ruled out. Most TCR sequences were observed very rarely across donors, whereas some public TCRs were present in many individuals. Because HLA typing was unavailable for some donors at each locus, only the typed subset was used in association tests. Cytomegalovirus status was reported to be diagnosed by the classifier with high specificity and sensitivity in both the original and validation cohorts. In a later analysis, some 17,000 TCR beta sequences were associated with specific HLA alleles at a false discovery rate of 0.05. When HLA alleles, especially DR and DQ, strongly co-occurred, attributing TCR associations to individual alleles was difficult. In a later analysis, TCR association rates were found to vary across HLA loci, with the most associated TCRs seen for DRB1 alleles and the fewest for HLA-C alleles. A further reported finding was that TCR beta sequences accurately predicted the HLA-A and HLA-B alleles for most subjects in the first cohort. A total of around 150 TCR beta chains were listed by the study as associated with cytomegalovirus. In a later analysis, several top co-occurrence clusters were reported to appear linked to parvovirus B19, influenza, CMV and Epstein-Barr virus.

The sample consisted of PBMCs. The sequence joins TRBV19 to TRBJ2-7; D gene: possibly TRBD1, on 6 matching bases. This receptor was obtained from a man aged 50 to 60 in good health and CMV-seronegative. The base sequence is TGTGCCAGTAGTGCACAGGGATTTGGCTCCTACGAGCAGTACTTC. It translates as CASSAQGFGSYEQYF.